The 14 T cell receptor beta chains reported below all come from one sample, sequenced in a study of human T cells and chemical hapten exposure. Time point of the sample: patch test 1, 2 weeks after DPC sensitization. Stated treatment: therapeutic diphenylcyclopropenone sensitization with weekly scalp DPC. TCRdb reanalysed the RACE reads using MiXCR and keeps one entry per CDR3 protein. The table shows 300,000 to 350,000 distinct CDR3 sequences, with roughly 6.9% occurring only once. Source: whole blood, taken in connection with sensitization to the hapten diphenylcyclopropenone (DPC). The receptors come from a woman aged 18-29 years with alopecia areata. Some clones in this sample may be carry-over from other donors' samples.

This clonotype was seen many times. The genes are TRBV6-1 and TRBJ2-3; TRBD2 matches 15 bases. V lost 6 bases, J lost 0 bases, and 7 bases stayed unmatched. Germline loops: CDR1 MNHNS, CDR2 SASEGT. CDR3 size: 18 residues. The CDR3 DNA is TGTGCCAGCAGCCTCGGGACTAGCGGGGGGCCTAGCACAGATACGCAGTATTTT. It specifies CASSLGTSGGPSTDTQYF.

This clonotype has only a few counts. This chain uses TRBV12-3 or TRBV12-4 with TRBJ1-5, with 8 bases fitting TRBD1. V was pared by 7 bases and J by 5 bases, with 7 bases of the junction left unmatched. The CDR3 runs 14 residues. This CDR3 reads CASTKQGVYQPQHF. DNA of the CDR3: TGTGCCAGCACTAAACAGGGGGTCTATCAGCCCCAGCATTTT.

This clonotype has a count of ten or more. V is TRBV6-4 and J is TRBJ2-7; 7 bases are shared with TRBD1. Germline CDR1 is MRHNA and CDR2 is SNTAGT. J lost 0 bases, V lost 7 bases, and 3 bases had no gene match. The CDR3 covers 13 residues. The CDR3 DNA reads TGTGCCAGCAAGACAGGGACCTCCTACGAGCAGTACTTC. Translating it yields CASKTGTSYEQYF.

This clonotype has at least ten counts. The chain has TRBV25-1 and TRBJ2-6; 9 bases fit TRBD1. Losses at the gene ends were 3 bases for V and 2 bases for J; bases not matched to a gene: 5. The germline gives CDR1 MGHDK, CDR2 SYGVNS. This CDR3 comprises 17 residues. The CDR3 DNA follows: TGTGCCAGCAGTGACCCGGGACAGGGTCCTGGGGCCAACGTCCTGACTTTC. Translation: CASSDPGQGPGANVLTF.

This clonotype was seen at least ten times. Here the CDR3 reads CAISDSLEYNEQFF. The DNA of the CDR3 is TGTGCCATCAGTGATTCGCTTGAGTACAATGAGCAGTTCTTC. V and J are TRBV10-3 and TRBJ2-1; D not certain. CDR1 ENHRY and CDR2 SYGVKD come from the germline V gene. V was clipped by 3 bases and J by 4 bases, with 10 bases between them. This CDR3 is built from 14 residues.

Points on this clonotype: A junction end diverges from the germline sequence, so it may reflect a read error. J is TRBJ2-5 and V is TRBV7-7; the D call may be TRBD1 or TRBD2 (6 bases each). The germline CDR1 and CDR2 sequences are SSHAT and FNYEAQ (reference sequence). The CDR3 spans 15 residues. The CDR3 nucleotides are TGTGCTAGCAGCCCCCTTACGGGGGCAGGGGAGACCCAGTACTTC. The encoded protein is CASSPLTGAGETQYF. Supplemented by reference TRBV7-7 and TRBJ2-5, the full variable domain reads GAGVSQSPRYKVTKRGQDVTLRCDPISSHATLYWYQQALGQGPEFLTYFNYEAQPDKSGLPSDRFSAERPEGSISTLTIQRTEQRDSAMYRCASSPLTGAGETQYFGPGTRLLVL.

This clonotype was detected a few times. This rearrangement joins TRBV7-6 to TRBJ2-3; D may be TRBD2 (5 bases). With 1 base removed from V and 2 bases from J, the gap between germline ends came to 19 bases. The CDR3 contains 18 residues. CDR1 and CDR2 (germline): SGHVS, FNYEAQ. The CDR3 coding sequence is TGTGCCAGCAGCTTAGGGGTAGGACGGGGATTTACCACAGATACGCAGTATTTT. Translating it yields CASSLGVGRGFTTDTQYF.

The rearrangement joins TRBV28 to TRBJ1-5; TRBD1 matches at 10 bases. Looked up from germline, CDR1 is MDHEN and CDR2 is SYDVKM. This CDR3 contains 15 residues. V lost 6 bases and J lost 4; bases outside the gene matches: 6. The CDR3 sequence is CASRSGTGANQPQHF. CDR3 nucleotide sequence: TGTGCCAGCAGGTCCGGGACAGGGGCAAATCAGCCCCAGCATTTT. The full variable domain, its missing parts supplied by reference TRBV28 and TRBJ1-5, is DVKVTQSSRYLVKRTGEKVFLECVQDMDHENMFWYRQDPGLGLRLIYFSYDVKMKEKGDIPEGYSVSREKKERFSLILESASTNQTSMYLCASRSGTGANQPQHFGDGTRLSIL.

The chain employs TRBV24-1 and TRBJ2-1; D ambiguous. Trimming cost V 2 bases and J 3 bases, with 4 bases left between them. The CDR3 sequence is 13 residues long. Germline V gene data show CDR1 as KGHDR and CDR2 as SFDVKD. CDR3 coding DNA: TGTGCCACCAGTGATTCCGACTACAATGAGCAGTTCTTC. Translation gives CATSDSDYNEQFF.

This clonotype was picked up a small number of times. In DNA form, the CDR3 reads TGTGCCAGCAACTCCCGGGGGGGATACCTCGGGTCTGGGGCCAACGTCCTGACTTTC. Its protein product is CASNSRGGYLGSGANVLTF. The chain carries TRBV6-1 and TRBJ2-6; 8 bases agree with TRBD2. CDR3 length: 19 residues. Germline-derived CDR1 and CDR2 are MNHNS and SASEGT. Germline trimming cut 7 bases from V and 1 base from J; bases unmatched to any gene: 15.

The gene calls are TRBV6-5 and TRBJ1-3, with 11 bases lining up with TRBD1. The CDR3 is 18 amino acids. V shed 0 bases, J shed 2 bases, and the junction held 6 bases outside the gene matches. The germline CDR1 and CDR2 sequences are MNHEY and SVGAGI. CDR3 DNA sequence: TGTGCCAGCAGTTACTCGGGGACAGGGGGTGTAGCTGGAAACACCATATATTTT. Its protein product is CASSYSGTGGVAGNTIYF.

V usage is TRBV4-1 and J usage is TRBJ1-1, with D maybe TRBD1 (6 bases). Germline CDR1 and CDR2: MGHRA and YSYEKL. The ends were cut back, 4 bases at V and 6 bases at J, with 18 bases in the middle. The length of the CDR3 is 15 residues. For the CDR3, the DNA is TGCGCCAGCAGCCCGACGACAGGTACTCTTCCTGAAGCTTTCTTT. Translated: CASSPTTGTLPEAFF.

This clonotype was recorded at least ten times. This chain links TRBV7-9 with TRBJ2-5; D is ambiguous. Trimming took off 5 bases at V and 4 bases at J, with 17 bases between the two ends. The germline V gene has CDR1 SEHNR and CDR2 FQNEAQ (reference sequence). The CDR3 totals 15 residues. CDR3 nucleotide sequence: TGTGCCAGCAGCCGTCGATTAGGGCGATCAGAGACCCAGTACTTC. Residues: CASSRRLGRSETQYF.

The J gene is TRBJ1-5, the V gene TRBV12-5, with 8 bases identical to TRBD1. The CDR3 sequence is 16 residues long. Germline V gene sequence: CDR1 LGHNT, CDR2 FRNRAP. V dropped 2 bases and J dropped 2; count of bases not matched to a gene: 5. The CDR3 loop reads CASGLRGQGGNQPQHF. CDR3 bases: TGTGCTAGTGGTTTGCGAGGACAGGGCGGCAATCAGCCCCAGCATTTT.